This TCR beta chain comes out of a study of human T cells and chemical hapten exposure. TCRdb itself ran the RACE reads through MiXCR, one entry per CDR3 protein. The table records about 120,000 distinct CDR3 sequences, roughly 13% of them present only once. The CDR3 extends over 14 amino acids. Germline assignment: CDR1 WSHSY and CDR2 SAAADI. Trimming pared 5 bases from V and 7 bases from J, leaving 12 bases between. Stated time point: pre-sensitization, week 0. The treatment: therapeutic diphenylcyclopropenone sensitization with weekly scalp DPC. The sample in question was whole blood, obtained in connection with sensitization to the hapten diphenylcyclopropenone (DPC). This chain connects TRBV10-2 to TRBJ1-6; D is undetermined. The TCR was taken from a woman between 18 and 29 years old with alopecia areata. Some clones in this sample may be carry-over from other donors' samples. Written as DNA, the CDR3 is TGCGCCAGCAGTCCTTTGGGTGGCAATTCACCCCTCCACTTT. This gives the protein CASSPLGGNSPLHF.